A selection of T cell receptor beta chains follows, all from one sample in a study of OX40 agonist ivuxolimab in advanced cancers. Data came from immunoSEQ multiplex PCR; TCRdb stores just in-frame clones and leaves some out. The sample lists about 98,000 clones, around 90% occurring once. This specimen consisted of CD4+ or CD8+ T cells sorted from blood, obtained in a trial of the OX40 agonist ivuxolimab. These receptors all come from an adult with an advanced solid tumor such as melanoma, head and neck, liver or kidney cancer. Both conserved end residues are part of each CDR3. D genes are given only for firm matches. Clone size is shown for a subset of rows, as once, few, many or a class of expanded clone.

>.|.|TRBV5-1|TRBJ2-2
TGCGCCAGCAGCCCTATCGCGAACACCGGGGAGCTGTTTTTT
CASSPIANTGELFF
>.|TRBD1|TRBV5-1|TRBJ2-3
TGCGCCAGCAGCTTTACAGGGGGTTTAGAGACAGATACGCAGTATTTT
CASSFTGGLETDTQYF
>.|.|TRBV4-2|TRBJ2-5
TGTGCCAGCAGCCAAGCTCCGTTTGGGGGGGCGCGAGAGACCCAGTACTTC
CASSQAPFGGARETQYF
>.|.|TRBV9|TRBJ2-1
TGTGCCAGCAGCGTAGTTCGGGACGCCGACAATGAGCAGTTCTTC
CASSVVRDADNEQFF
>.|.|TRBV14|TRBJ2-1
TGTGCCAGCAGCCAAGAGCTGTCGGCTGGATACAATGAGCAGTTCTTC
CASSQELSAGYNEQFF
>.|TRBD1|TRBV9|TRBJ2-1
TGTGCCAGCAGCGTACAAGGGGGCGCGAGGAATGAGCAGTTCTTC
CASSVQGGARNEQFF
>.|.|TRBV18|TRBJ1-2
TGTGCCAGCTCACCACATCCGGGCCCGGGGCCGGGAGGCTACACCTTC
CASSPHPGPGPGGYTF
>few|.|TRBV2|TRBJ1-5
TGTGCCAGCACAGGGAGGGAAGATCAGCCCCAGCATTTT
CASTGREDQPQHF
>.|TRBD1|TRBV6-5|TRBJ1-5
TGTGCCAGCAGTTACTCCGGGACAGGGGATCAGCCCCAGCATTTT
CASSYSGTGDQPQHF
>.|.|TRBV7-2|TRBJ1-4
TGTGCCAGCAGCCCCTACGACACCCCTGGTGAAAAACTGTTTTTT
CASSPYDTPGEKLFF
>once|.|TRBV5-6|TRBJ2-7
TGTGCCAGCAGCCCTCGGGAGTGGGGGACCGTGGAGCAGTACTTC
CASSPREWGTVEQYF
>.|TRBD1|TRBV5-1|TRBJ1-4
TGCGCCAGCAGCTTAAGGGGGACAGATGAAAAACTGTTTTTT
CASSLRGTDEKLFF
>.|.|TRBV2|TRBJ2-6
TGTGCCAGCAGTCTAGACAGCTCTGGGGCCAACGTCCTGACTTTC
CASSLDSSGANVLTF
>many|.|TRBV5-1|TRBJ2-2
TGCGCCAGCAGCTTGGCCGACTCAATCGGCGCCGGGGAGCTGTTTTTT
CASSLADSIGAGELFF
>.|TRBD1|TRBV6-5|TRBJ1-2
TGTGCCAGCAGTTACTTGACAGGGATTGGCTACACCTTC
CASSYLTGIGYTF
>few|TRBD1|TRBV27|TRBJ2-5
TGTGCCAGCAGCTCCGGGACAGGGTTGGCCGAGACCCAGTACTTC
CASSSGTGLAETQYF
>.|TRBD2|TRBV9|TRBJ2-3
TGTGCCAGCAGCCCGATGCTAGCGGGGCTTTCTAGCACAGATACGCAGTATTTT
CASSPMLAGLSSTDTQYF
>.|.|TRBV6-5|TRBJ2-3
TGTGCGTCGCAGGGCACAGATTACAAAAAGTATTTT
CASQGTDYKKYF
>.|.|TRBV7-6|TRBJ1-1
TGTGCCAGCAGCTCCCAACAGAACACTGAAGCTTTCTTT
CASSSQQNTEAFF
>once|TRBD2|TRBV6-1|TRBJ2-1
TGTGCCAGCAGGACGATTAGCGGGGGTGCGGATGAGCAGTTCTTC
CASRTISGGADEQFF
>.|TRBD1|TRBV12-5|TRBJ2-5
TGTGCTAGTGGTTGGGACAGCCCTCAAGAGACCCAGTACTTC
CASGWDSPQETQYF
>.|.|TRBV11-2|TRBJ1-1
TGTGCCAGCAGCCCCGGGAGTATGAACACTGAAGCTTTCTTT
CASSPGSMNTEAFF
>.|TRBD1|TRBV6-1|TRBJ2-1
TGTGCCAGCAGTGAGGGCTGGGACAGGGGAAATGAGCAGTTCTTC
CASSEGWDRGNEQFF
>few|.|TRBV5-1|TRBJ1-2
TGCGCCAGCAGCTTGGACAGTATCTATGGCTACACCTTC
CASSLDSIYGYTF
>.|TRBD1|TRBV7-6|TRBJ2-7
TGTGCCAGCAGCCCCGGACAGGCTGACAGCTCCTACGAGCAGTACTTC
CASSPGQADSSYEQYF
>.|.|TRBV15|TRBJ2-1
TGTGCCACCAGCAGTGGACTTCCCTCCTACAATGAGCAGTTCTTC
CATSSGLPSYNEQFF
>.|.|TRBV6-1|TRBJ1-2
TGTGCCAGCACCCCGGGGGCCGTGGACTATGGCTACACCTTC
CASTPGAVDYGYTF
>.|.|TRBV18|TRBJ2-4
TGTGCCAGCTCGACGGGGGCCAAAAACATTCAGTACTTC
CASSTGAKNIQYF
>.|.|TRBV18|TRBJ2-1
TGTGCCAGCTCACCAACTAGTGGGGACTACAATGAGCAGTTCTTC
CASSPTSGDYNEQFF
>.|TRBD1|TRBV19|TRBJ1-2
TGTGCCAGTAGTCTGGACAGGGACTATGGCTACACCTTC
CASSLDRDYGYTF